These 4 T cell receptor beta chains share one sample of origin, sequenced in a study of T cell changes during pregnancy in multiple sclerosis (dated by TCRdb to between 2019 and 2020). Library generation was performed with the immunoSEQ multiplex PCR assay. The table was pulled from immuneACCESS by TCRdb, which kept in-frame rearrangements only. Such tables lose some clones; where checked, under half of the loss comes from unresolved V genes, and the rest has no known cause. The sample table records about 49,000 clones; 92% of these occur just once. Clones ranked in the top ten supply 0.37% of the sample. The sample consisted of CD4+ T cells from peripheral blood mononuclear cells, taken in the second trimester of pregnancy. These receptors all stem from a female donor in good health, enrolled as a control in a pregnancy study.

The chain has TRBV25-1 and TRBJ2-3; 10 bases are a match to TRBD2. V was clipped by 6 bases and J by 0 bases; unmatched bases: 9. The CDR3 length is 17 residues. Germline values: CDR1 MGHDK, CDR2 SYGVNS. CDR3 residues: CASSKTGLADSTDTQYF. CDR3 sequence (DNA): TGTGCCAGCAGCAAAACTGGACTAGCGGATAGCACAGATACGCAGTATTTT.

V is TRBV7-2 and J is TRBJ2-1; TRBD2 aligns across 10 bases. With V trimmed by 7 bases and J by 7 bases, 16 bases remained unmatched. The CDR3 covers 17 residues. Germline V gene sequence: CDR1 SGHTA, CDR2 FQGNSA. The CDR3 loop reads CASNRKLISGGHNEQFF. CDR3 coding DNA: TGTGCCAGCAACCGGAAATTGATTAGCGGGGGGCATAATGAGCAGTTCTTC. The variable domain in full, completed from reference TRBV7-2 and TRBJ2-1, reads GAGVSQSPSNKVTEKGKDVELRCDPISGHTALYWYRQSLGQGLEFLIYFQGNSAPDKSGLPSDRFSAERTGGSVSTLTIQRTQQEDSAVYLCASNRKLISGGHNEQFFGPGTRLTVL.

The CDR3 nucleotides are TGCGCCAGCAGCCTGCAGGGACTAGCGGGGACGGAGACCCAGTACTTC. Translating it yields CASSLQGLAGTETQYF. The rearrangement uses TRBV5-1 and TRBJ2-5, with TRBD2 matching 13 bases. V shed 4 bases, J shed 5 bases, and the junction held 8 bases outside the gene matches. The CDR3 has 16 residues. Germline V gene lookup returns CDR1 SGHRS and CDR2 YFSETQ. Variable domain in full (rest from reference TRBV5-1 and TRBJ2-5): KAGVTQTPRYLIKTRGQQVTLSCSPISGHRSVSWYQQTPGQGLQFLFEYFSETQRNKGNFPGRFSGRQFSNSRSEMNVSTLELGDSALYLCASSLQGLAGTETQYFGPGTRLLVL.

CDR3 amino acids: CASSRLAGVGELFF. CDR3 coding DNA: TGTGCCAGCAGTAGACTAGCGGGCGTAGGGGAGCTGTTTTTT. V usage is TRBV2 and J usage is TRBJ2-2; TRBD2 matches 10 bases. V lost 5 bases to trimming and J lost 8 bases; unmatched junction nucleotides: 5. Germline V gives CDR1 SNHLY, CDR2 FYNNEI. This CDR3 is built from 14 residues.